Given below is one T cell receptor (beta chain) in context. This specimen comes from a study of blood T cell repertoires in COVID-19. Authors' analysis steps: Amplification of reference gene primers was used by the study to estimate nucleated cell counts. The data were produced by immunoSEQ multiplex PCR, yet TCRdb's version contains in-frame clones alone and is incomplete. From that table come the V and J calls and clone size; the DNA was used to work out D and trimming. This sample has some 150,000 clones, with about four fifths found just once. Per the germline V gene, CDR1 is SGHDT and CDR2 is YYEEEE. This CDR3 spans 12 amino acids. Trimming cost V 5 bases and J 5 bases, with 10 bases left between them.

This chain links TRBV5-6 with TRBJ1-1; D not certain. The receptor was derived from a human donor with acute or convalescent COVID-19. The donor label of this sample is uncertain. The sample comprised peripheral blood. For the CDR3, the DNA is TGTGCCAGCAGATACAGAAGAACTGAAGCTTTCTTT. The encoded protein is CASRYRRTEAFF.